These 14 T cell receptor beta chains were sequenced from one sample in a study of Tregs in tolerant kidney transplant recipients. Sequenced by immunoSEQ multiplex PCR; TCRdb stores in-frame clones only, minus some. This table has about 110,000 clones, around 87% appearing once. The sequenced sample was CD4+ T cells from blood, obtained before the transplant. The receptor set was obtained from a human donor who received a combined kidney and bone marrow transplant.

The chain joins TRBV9 to TRBJ2-2; 9 bases fit TRBD2. The V and J ends lost 4 bases and 1 base, in that order; junction bases with no gene match: 8. This CDR3 has 17 amino acids. Per the germline V gene, CDR1 is SGDLS and CDR2 is YYNGEE. CDR3 amino acids: CASSSHPTSGNTGELFF. The CDR3 DNA reads TGTGCCAGCAGCTCCCACCCGACTAGCGGGAACACCGGGGAGCTGTTTTTT. Full variable domain (remainder filled in from reference TRBV9 and TRBJ2-2): DSGVTQTPKHLITATGQRVTLRCSPRSGDLSVYWYQQSLDQGLQFLIQYYNGEERAKGNILERFSAQQFPDLHSELNLSSLELGDSALYFCASSSHPTSGNTGELFFGEGSRLTVL.

This clone occurred a few times. The chain recombines TRBV7-6 with TRBJ1-4; 7 bases line up with TRBD1. V was clipped by 5 bases and J by 7 bases; unmatched bases: 7. From germline, CDR1 is SGHVS and CDR2 FNYEAQ. The CDR3 has 14 amino acids. Written as DNA, the CDR3 is TGTGCCAGCAGCCCCAACAGGGGTAGTGAAAAACTGTTTTTT. As protein: CASSPNRGSEKLFF.

This chain uses TRBV6-1 with TRBJ2-2, with D perhaps matching TRBD2 (5 bases). The CDR3 has 17 amino acids. Germline CDR1 MNHNS, CDR2 SASEGT. V was pared by 4 bases and J by 1 base, with 16 bases between. CDR3 loop: CASSGALKRGNTGELFF. Written as DNA, the CDR3 is TGTGCCAGCAGTGGAGCTCTGAAACGGGGGAACACCGGGGAGCTGTTTTTT.

This clone came up a few times. The chain combines TRBV2 with TRBJ1-2; no clear D gene. CDR3 length: 10 amino acids. Germline V gene lookup returns CDR1 SNHLY and CDR2 FYNNEI. The germline V and J ends were trimmed by 6 bases and 5 bases, with 4 bases remaining between them. The chain's CDR3 is CASREYGYTF. The CDR3, as DNA: TGTGCCAGCAGGGAGTATGGCTACACCTTC.

This clone was seen only a few times. The V and J genes are TRBV5-6 and TRBJ2-7, with D perhaps TRBD1 (6 bases). The CDR3 loop spans 12 amino acids. Looked up from germline, CDR1 is SGHDT and CDR2 is YYEEEE. The V gene lost 3 bases and the J gene lost 11 bases, with 15 bases spanning the gap. CDR3 region: CASSYPTGSEYF. DNA of the CDR3: TGTGCCAGCAGCTACCCAACAGGGTCAGAGTACTTC. Full variable domain (missing parts from reference TRBV5-6 and TRBJ2-7): DAGVTQSPTHLIKTRGQQVTLRCSPKSGHDTVSWYQQALGQGPQFIFQYYEEEERQRGNFPDRFSGHQFPNYSSELNVNALLLGDSALYLCASSYPTGSEYFGPGTRLTVT.

The rearrangement links TRBV7-2 to TRBJ1-1; possible D gene TRBD1, 5 bases. V was trimmed by 1 base and J by 2 bases, leaving 8 bases between them. This CDR3 has 14 residues. Germline V gives CDR1 SGHTA, CDR2 FQGNSA. In nucleotides, the CDR3 is TGTGCCAGCAGCTTAGATAGGGGAAACACTGAAGCTTTCTTT. This translates into CASSLDRGNTEAFF.

This clone is a singleton in its sample. The chain is built from TRBV7-8 and TRBJ2-2; 7 bases line up with TRBD2. This CDR3 spans 15 amino acids. The V segment lost 3 bases and the J segment 5 bases; nucleotides outside the gene matches: 6. Germline CDR1 reads SGHVS; CDR2 reads FQNEAQ. The CDR3 protein is CASSFGRGRTGELFF. In DNA, the CDR3 is TGTGCCAGCAGCTTTGGGAGGGGAAGGACCGGGGAGCTGTTTTTT.

The genes are TRBV15 and TRBJ2-3; a possible D gene is TRBD1 (6 bases). The CDR3 runs to 17 residues. The germline gives CDR1 LNHNV, CDR2 YYDKDF (reference sequence). Trimming removed 0 bases from V and 2 bases from J, with 15 bases in between. CDR3 sequence reads: CATSRDRTVSNTDTQYF. In nucleotides, the CDR3 is TGTGCCACCAGCAGAGACCGGACAGTTAGTAACACAGATACGCAGTATTTT.

This rearrangement joins TRBV7-6 to TRBJ1-1; maybe TRBD1 (5 bases). V lost 2 bases to trimming and J lost 1 base, with 17 bases between them. Germline V gives CDR1 SGHVS, CDR2 FNYEAQ. This CDR3 comprises 17 residues. The CDR3 region has the DNA TGTGCCAGCAGCTTAAGTCAGGGCCGATGGCAGAACACTGAAGCTTTCTTT. This sequence encodes CASSLSQGRWQNTEAFF.

The chain is built from TRBV4-1 and TRBJ2-1, with a weak D call TRBD2 (6 bases). The CDR3 runs 15 residues. Germline-derived CDR1 and CDR2 are MGHRA and YSYEKL. V lost 1 base to trimming and J lost 6 bases, with 13 bases between them. CDR3 coding DNA: TGCGCCAGCAGCCAAGTCGGGAGAGGGGCCAATGAGCAGTTCTTC. This gives the protein CASSQVGRGANEQFF.

The chain combines TRBV6-1 with TRBJ2-7; 9 bases fit TRBD1. This CDR3 has 13 residues. V lost 10 bases to trimming and J lost 3 bases; unmatched junction nucleotides: 7. From germline, CDR1 is MNHNS and CDR2 SASEGT. CDR3 nucleotide sequence: TGTGCCATAAACAGGGGGCCTAGCTACGAGCAGTACTTC. It codes for CAINRGPSYEQYF.

The chain is built from TRBV5-4 and TRBJ2-7; 12 bases map to TRBD1. CDR1 is SGHNT, CDR2 YYREEE, per germline (reference sequence). This CDR3 has 15 residues. V lost 4 bases to trimming and J lost 3 bases; unmatched junction nucleotides: 5. CDR3 sequence reads: CASSTRDRGLYEQYF. CDR3 sequence (DNA): TGTGCCAGCAGCACTCGGGACAGGGGGCTCTACGAGCAGTACTTC.

CDR3 region: CASSSGLAGGPDTQYF. DNA for the CDR3: TGTGCCAGCAGCTCGGGACTAGCGGGAGGCCCAGATACGCAGTATTTT. The V call is TRBV11-3, the J call TRBJ2-3; 15 bases align to TRBD2. The CDR3 has 16 amino acids. Germline V gene sequence: CDR1 SGHNT, CDR2 YENEEA. The junction had 3 bases not matched to a gene; V was cut back by 4 bases and J by 4 bases.

This clone has only one observation. The rearrangement uses TRBV18 and TRBJ2-7, with 7 bases matching TRBD2. The CDR3 loop spans 14 amino acids. The germline CDR1 and CDR2 sequences are KGHSH and LQKENI. Trimming took 1 base from V and 1 from J; bases not matched to a gene: 1. The CDR3 here is CASSPRGGSYEQYF. The CDR3 region has the DNA TGTGCCAGCTCACCACGCGGGGGATCCTACGAGCAGTACTTC.